This TCR beta chain was profiled in a study of response to subunit inactivated influenza vaccine. This clonotype was observed many times. The antigen remains undetermined. Study results and caveats: It was the authors' suggestion that each seasonal influenza vaccination recruits few new T cells.

Trimming pared 5 bases from V and 8 bases from J, leaving 15 bases between. The CDR3 loop spans 13 amino acids. Via MiXCR, TCRdb re-called the RT-PCR reads, giving one row per CDR3 protein. Of approximately 570,000 distinct CDR3 sequences in the sample, around 8% are singletons; the top ten hold around 13%. This specimen was PBMCs from blood, taken approximately 25 months after vaccination. This chain uses TRBV12-3 or TRBV12-4 with TRBJ1-2, with D tentatively TRBD1 (5 bases). This receptor was taken from a man between 50 and 69 years old who received an inactivated influenza vaccine. The DNA of the CDR3 is TGTGCCAGCAGTACCGGGACGTATTCCGGCTACACCTTC. Its translation is CASSTGTYSGYTF.